This entry is about one TCR beta chain. Antigen specificity is unknown. Vbeta (60) and Jbeta (13) primers were used in the PCR. Assay used: immunoSEQ multiplex PCR; TCRdb lists only in-frame clones, some missing. The sample lists hundreds of thousands of clones, 76% seen once, with 0.63% in the top ten. The entry originates in a study of cytomegalovirus exposure and HLA in healthy donors. Study conclusions and caveats: In vitro data verified a few CMV-associated chains as specific for CMV antigens. Trimming of TCR beta V- and J-genes showed a link, identified in a later analysis, to a missense DCLRE1C variant.

The sequenced sample consisted of PBMCs. The source is a man younger than 35 in good health and CMV-seronegative.

The CDR3 is CASSTVSASYNEQFF. DNA of the CDR3: TGTGCCAGCAGTACCGTCAGCGCTAGCTACAATGAGCAGTTCTTC. The chain links TRBV6-6 to TRBJ2-1; D unresolved. This CDR3 comprises 15 residues. Trimming took off 5 bases at V and 3 bases at J, with 14 bases between the two ends. Germline CDR1 and CDR2: MNHNY and SVGAGI (reference sequence).